The 19 T cell receptor beta chains below come from one sample, sequenced in a study of CD8+CD57+ T cells in acquired aplastic anemia (dated by TCRdb to about 2018). The sample was run on an Illumina HiSeq 2000. TCR beta VDJ combination and CDR3 sequence profiling used genomic DNA as the template. TCRdb applied fastp at Q25 and MiXCR to the public reads, then kept only in-frame beta chains. Every CDR3 protein is listed once, alongside the most common genes and DNA of its rows. The sample has some 170,000 distinct CDR3 sequences on record, around half of them singletons. The top ten constitute about 1.2% of the sample. Flow cytometry had shown CD8+CD57+ cell expansion in the patients selected for sequencing. The sample consisted of sorted CD4+, CD8+, or CD8+CD57+ T cells (not recorded which) from PBMCs. The source of these receptors is a human donor with aplastic anemia.

The V gene is TRBV10-3, the J gene TRBJ2-3; D call uncertain. Germline loops: CDR1 ENHRY, CDR2 SYGVKD. CDR3 length: 12 residues. Trimming shortened V by 2 bases and J by 4 bases, and 4 bases separated the two germline ends. The CDR3 DNA sequence: TGTGCCATCAGTGAGGGGGCAGATACGCAGTATTTT. Translating it yields CAISEGADTQYF.

The chain is built from TRBV2 and TRBJ2-1; a possible D gene is TRBD2 (5 bases). The CDR3 has 15 residues. Trimming shortened V by 6 bases and J by 4 bases, and 16 bases separated the two germline ends. In germline, CDR1 is SNHLY, CDR2 FYNNEI. Here the CDR3 DNA reads TGTGCCAGCAGCCCCGTAGAGGGCGGTTACAATGAGCAGTTCTTC. Translated: CASSPVEGGYNEQFF.

In its sample, this clonotype was seen many times. The rearrangement joins TRBV2 to TRBJ2-7; 10 nucleotides align to TRBD2. CDR1 is SNHLY, CDR2 FYNNEI, per germline. With V trimmed by 7 bases and J by 3 bases, 6 bases remained unmatched. This CDR3 is 14 amino acids long. In DNA, the CDR3 is TGTGCCAGCACGCTAGCGGGGGAGGGCTACGAGCAGTACTTC. It specifies CASTLAGEGYEQYF.

The V and J genes are TRBV2 and TRBJ2-7; 12 bases line up with TRBD2. V lost 5 bases to trimming and J lost 9 bases; unmatched junction nucleotides: 11. The CDR3 is 15 amino acids. CDR1 is SNHLY and CDR2 is FYNNEI in the germline V gene. The CDR3 loop is CASSQTSGGPFGQYF. As DNA, the CDR3 is TGTGCCAGCAGTCAAACTAGCGGGGGGCCGTTCGGGCAGTACTTC.

The genes are TRBV7-9 and TRBJ2-5; D perhaps matches TRBD2 (7 bases). The CDR3 length is 14 residues. Germline CDR1 is SEHNR and CDR2 is FQNEAQ (reference sequence). The V and J ends lost 6 bases and 1 base respectively, with 12 bases between them. CDR3 loop: CASRRGTTQETQYF. The CDR3 coding sequence is TGTGCCAGCAGGCGGGGGACAACCCAAGAGACCCAGTACTTC.

The chain is built from TRBV10-3 and TRBJ2-2; D call uncertain. The CDR3 sequence is 13 residues long. V lost 0 bases, J lost 6 bases, and 5 bases lay in between. CDR1 ENHRY and CDR2 SYGVKD come from the germline V gene. CDR3 nucleotides: TGTGCCATCAGTGAGTCGGAGTCCGGGGAGCTGTTTTTT. Translating it yields CAISESESGELFF.

This clonotype was seen a few times. The chain joins TRBV2 to TRBJ1-6, with D perhaps TRBD1 (5 bases). Germline V gene sequence: CDR1 SNHLY, CDR2 FYNNEI. V lost 10 bases to trimming and J lost 9 bases, with 16 bases between them. CDR3 length equals 13 residues. CDR3 nucleotides: TGTGCCATCCCCGGGCAGGGCGCTTCACCCCTCCACTTT. It codes for CAIPGQGASPLHF.

As for this clonotype: The junction and the germline gene differ at one end; a read error may be behind it. This chain links TRBV28 with TRBJ2-7; D assignment may be TRBD1 or TRBD2 (5 bases each). Looked up from germline, CDR1 is MDHEN and CDR2 is SYDVKM. This CDR3 contains 14 residues. For the CDR3, the DNA is TGTGCCAGCAGTCCGGGGACCCAAACCTACGAGCATTACTTC. It encodes CASSPGTQTYEHYF.

V usage is TRBV10-3 and J usage is TRBJ2-7, with a tentative D call TRBD1 (8 bases). CDR1 and CDR2 from the germline V gene are ENHRY and SYGVKD. V dropped 10 bases and J dropped 10 bases, with 23 bases sitting between them. The CDR3 contains 13 residues. The CDR3 sequence is CATRGAGTGGQYF. DNA of the CDR3: TGTGCCACCCGGGGGGCAGGGACAGGCGGCCAGTACTTC.

The chain carries TRBV28 and TRBJ2-7; TRBD1 might be the D (6 bases). Germline V lookup: CDR1 MDHEN, CDR2 SYDVKM. The V end was cut by 5 bases, the J end by 1 base, with 21 bases between. The CDR3 consists of 17 residues. Written as DNA, the CDR3 is TGTGCCAGCAGTGCCCCACTTGGACAGATAAATTCCTACGAGCAGTACTTC. Translating gives CASSAPLGQINSYEQYF.

The chain recombines TRBV20-1 with TRBJ2-3, with D hard to call. This CDR3 contains 13 residues. CDR1 DFQATT and CDR2 SNEGSKA come from the germline V gene (reference sequence). Trimming removed 2 bases from V and 4 bases from J, with 10 bases in between. The DNA for the CDR3 is TGCAGTGCTAGACTGGATGGGGCAGATACGCAGTATTTT. Its translation: CSARLDGADTQYF.

This clonotype has ten or more counts. The chain joins TRBV6-2 or TRBV6-3 to TRBJ1-2; possibly TRBD1 for D (6 bases). CDR1 and CDR2 from the germline V gene are MNHEY and SVGEGT. The CDR3 is 12 amino acids. V lost 6 bases to trimming and J lost 6 bases, with 11 bases between them. CDR3 nucleotides: TGTGCCAGCAGATCAACAGGGCATGGCTACACCTTC. Encoded protein: CASRSTGHGYTF.

This chain connects TRBV24-1 to TRBJ2-7, with TRBD2 matching over 10 bases. From germline, CDR1 is KGHDR and CDR2 SFDVKD. CDR3 length equals 15 residues. Germline trimming cut 4 bases from V and 3 bases from J; bases unmatched to any gene: 5. This CDR3 is CATSDRTSGHYEQYF. In DNA, the CDR3 is TGTGCCACCAGTGACCGGACTAGCGGACACTACGAGCAGTACTTC.

The chain links TRBV11-2 to TRBJ1-6, with a tentative D call TRBD1 (6 bases). V dropped 4 bases and J dropped 10 bases, with 23 bases sitting between them. The CDR3 consists of 17 residues. In germline, CDR1 is SGHAT, CDR2 FQNNGV. In DNA form, the CDR3 reads TGTGCCAGCAGCTCTGTGGCACAGGGCCGCATTCGGTCACCCCTCCACTTT. It codes for CASSSVAQGRIRSPLHF. Variable domain in full (rest from reference TRBV11-2 and TRBJ1-6): EAGVAQSPRYKIIEKRQSVAFWCNPISGHATLYWYQQILGQGPKLLIQFQNNGVVDDSQLPKDRFSAERLKGVDSTLKIQPAKLEDSAVYLCASSSVAQGRIRSPLHFGNGTRLTVT.

This clonotype was picked up a small number of times. The V gene is TRBV2, the J gene TRBJ1-1; D is possibly TRBD1 (6 bases). The CDR3 consists of 13 residues. V was clipped by 7 bases and J by 0 bases, with 9 bases between them. Germline V gene lookup returns CDR1 SNHLY and CDR2 FYNNEI. The CDR3 loop is CASNGQLNTEAFF. As DNA, the CDR3 is TGTGCCAGCAACGGACAGCTGAACACTGAAGCTTTCTTT.

This clonotype was picked up many times. This sequence joins TRBV6-5 and TRBJ2-7, with D hard to call. Per the germline V gene, CDR1 is MNHEY and CDR2 is SVGAGI. This CDR3 spans 13 amino acids. V was trimmed by 4 bases and J by 2 bases, leaving 9 bases between them. Written as DNA, the CDR3 is TGTGCCAGCAGTTCCCCAACCACCTACGAGCAGTACTTC. As protein: CASSSPTTYEQYF.

This clonotype was found many times. The chain joins TRBV5-6 to TRBJ1-1, with D perhaps TRBD1 (6 bases). With 4 bases removed from V and 0 bases from J, the gap between germline ends came to 16 bases. CDR1 SGHDT and CDR2 YYEEEE come from the germline V gene. This CDR3 has 16 residues. The CDR3 DNA follows: TGTGCCAGCAGCCGACGTAGGACAGCCTTGAACACTGAAGCTTTCTTT. It yields the protein CASSRRRTALNTEAFF. Together with reference TRBV5-6 and TRBJ1-1, the CDR3 gives the full variable domain: DAGVTQSPTHLIKTRGQQVTLRCSPKSGHDTVSWYQQALGQGPQFIFQYYEEEERQRGNFPDRFSGHQFPNYSSELNVNALLLGDSALYLCASSRRRTALNTEAFFGQGTRLTVV.

The V gene is TRBV5-1, the J gene TRBJ2-5, with D maybe TRBD1 (6 bases). The V gene lost 1 base and the J gene lost 1 base, with 8 bases spanning the gap. This CDR3 has 14 residues. The germline gives CDR1 SGHRS, CDR2 YFSETQ. This CDR3 reads CASSLTGPQETQYF. The CDR3 nucleotides read TGCGCCAGCAGCTTGACAGGGCCCCAAGAGACCCAGTACTTC. Combining the CDR3 with reference TRBV5-1 and TRBJ2-5 gives the whole variable domain KAGVTQTPRYLIKTRGQQVTLSCSPISGHRSVSWYQQTPGQGLQFLFEYFSETQRNKGNFPGRFSGRQFSNSRSEMNVSTLELGDSALYLCASSLTGPQETQYFGPGTRLLVL.

The sample holds many counts of this clonotype. This chain connects TRBV9 to TRBJ2-3; 8 bases line up with TRBD2. This CDR3 has 16 amino acids. Germline lookup yields CDR1 SGDLS and CDR2 YYNGEE. Germline trimming cut 1 base from V and 4 bases from J; bases unmatched to any gene: 8. The CDR3 sequence: CASSVTSGGGADTQYF. The CDR3 DNA is TGTGCCAGCAGCGTAACGAGCGGGGGTGGCGCAGATACGCAGTATTTT.